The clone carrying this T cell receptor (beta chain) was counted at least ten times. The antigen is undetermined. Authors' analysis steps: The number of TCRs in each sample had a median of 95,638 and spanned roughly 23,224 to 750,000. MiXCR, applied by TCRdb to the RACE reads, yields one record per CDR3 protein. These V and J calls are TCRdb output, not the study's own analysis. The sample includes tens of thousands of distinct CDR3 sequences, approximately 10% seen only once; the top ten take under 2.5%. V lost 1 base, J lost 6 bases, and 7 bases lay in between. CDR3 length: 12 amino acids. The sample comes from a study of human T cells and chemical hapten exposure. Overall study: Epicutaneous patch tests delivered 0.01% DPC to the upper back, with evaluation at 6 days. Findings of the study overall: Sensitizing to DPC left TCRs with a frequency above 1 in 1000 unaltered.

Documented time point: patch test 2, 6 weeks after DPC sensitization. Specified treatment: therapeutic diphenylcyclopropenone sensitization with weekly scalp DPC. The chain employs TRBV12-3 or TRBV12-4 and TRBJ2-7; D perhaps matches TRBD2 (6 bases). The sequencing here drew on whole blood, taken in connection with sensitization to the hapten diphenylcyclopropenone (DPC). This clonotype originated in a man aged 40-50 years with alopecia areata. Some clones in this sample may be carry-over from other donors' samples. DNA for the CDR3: TGTGCCAGCAGTTTAGGGCGGGGCGAGCAGTACTTC. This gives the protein CASSLGRGEQYF.